This is a list of T cell receptor beta chains from one sample in a study of OX40 agonist ivuxolimab in advanced cancers. TCRdb's copy holds only in-frame clones and misses some; the assay was immunoSEQ multiplex PCR. The sample lists 55,000 to 75,000 clones, roughly 92% occurring once. Sequencing was performed on CD4+ or CD8+ T cells sorted from blood, taken in a trial of the OX40 agonist ivuxolimab. The receptors were sampled from an adult with an advanced solid tumor such as melanoma, head and neck, liver or kidney cancer. Both conserved end residues are part of each CDR3. A D gene is named only where the DNA matches it firmly. Clone size is not always given. Where it is, it says once, few, many or a class for expanded clones.

.	TRBJ2-1	.	TRBV7-9	CASSLATSIGRNEQFF	TGTGCCAGCAGCTTAGCGACTAGTATAGGAAGGAATGAGCAGTTCTTC
.	TRBJ1-5	.	TRBV19	CATTDSYSNQPQHF	TGTGCCACCACAGACAGTTATAGCAATCAGCCCCAGCATTTT
.	TRBJ2-1	.	TRBV5-4	CASSLGGQRRGDEQFF	TGTGCCAGCAGCTTGGGGGGCCAAAGGCGCGGCGATGAGCAGTTCTTC
.	TRBJ1-2	.	TRBV6-5	CATARGYGYTF	TGTGCCACCGCGCGGGGCTATGGCTACACCTTC
.	TRBJ2-4	.	TRBV5-4	CASSPKGGLAKNIQYF	TGTGCCAGCAGCCCCAAGGGGGGGCTAGCCAAAAACATTCAGTACTTC
.	TRBJ1-4	TRBD1	TRBV2	CASVGTDEKLFF	TGTGCCAGCGTTGGGACAGATGAAAAACTGTTTTTT
.	TRBJ1-6	.	TRBV7-2	CASSLVVPNSPLHF	TGTGCCAGCAGCTTAGTTGTACCTAATTCACCCCTCCACTTT
once	TRBJ1-4	TRBD1	TRBV7-9	CASSSGQGGEKLFF	TGTGCCAGCAGCTCCGGACAGGGAGGGGAAAAACTGTTTTTT
.	TRBJ1-2	.	TRBV6-5	CASSYSRGGGYTF	TGTGCCAGCAGTTACTCCCGGGGGGGTGGCTACACCTTC
.	TRBJ2-5	.	TRBV7-2	CASSLSRGARETQYF	TGTGCCAGCAGCTTGTCTAGGGGCGCGAGGGAGACCCAGTACTTC
.	TRBJ1-2	.	TRBV21-1	CASSWGQGNYGYTF	.
.	TRBJ2-7	.	TRBV27	CASSFLPGRYEQYF	TGTGCCAGCAGTTTCCTGCCGGGACGCTACGAGCAGTACTTC
.	TRBJ2-2	.	TRBV11-3	CASSLVGLPTGELFF	TGTGCCAGCAGCCTAGTAGGGCTTCCCACCGGGGAGCTGTTTTTT
.	TRBJ1-2	.	TRBV4-3	CASSQDLTRLGGYTF	TGCGCCAGCAGCCAAGATCTGACCCGCCTGGGCGGCTACACCTTC
.	TRBJ2-2	.	TRBV18	CASSPPVGSNTGELFF	TGTGCCAGCTCACCACCTGTAGGCTCGAACACCGGGGAGCTGTTTTTT
.	TRBJ2-7	.	TRBV7-9	CASSLDSYNEQYF	TGTGCCAGCAGCTTAGACAGTTACAACGAGCAGTACTTC
.	TRBJ2-1	TRBD1	TRBV6-5	CASSPQDRGEQFF	TGTGCCAGCAGTCCCCAGGACAGGGGTGAGCAGTTCTTC
.	TRBJ2-7	.	TRBV11-3	CASSSGGPYEQYF	TGTGCCAGCAGCTCGGGGGGCCCCTACGAGCAGTACTTC
.	TRBJ2-3	.	TRBV7-2	CASSPHQRSGASTDTQYF	TGTGCCAGCAGCCCCCACCAGCGTAGCGGAGCTAGCACAGATACGCAGTATTTT
.	TRBJ1-4	.	TRBV5-4	CASSLNTNEKLFF	TGTGCCAGCAGCTTGAACACAAATGAAAAACTGTTTTTT
.	TRBJ1-1	TRBD1	TRBV7-2	CASSSQGAEGTEAFF	TGTGCCAGCAGCTCACAGGGGGCTGAGGGCACTGAAGCTTTCTTT
once	TRBJ2-7	TRBD1	TRBV5-6	CASSRGQDLRSYEQYF	TGTGCCAGCAGCCGGGGACAGGACTTGAGGTCCTACGAGCAGTACTTC
few	TRBJ2-4	TRBD1	TRBV6-6	CASRPARDSKNIQYF	TGTGCCAGCAGACCCGCCCGGGACAGCAAAAACATTCAGTACTTC
.	TRBJ1-3	.	TRBV18	CASSPWTPDNSGNTIYF	TGTGCCAGCTCACCATGGACCCCGGATAACTCTGGAAACACCATATATTTT
.	TRBJ2-3	TRBD1	TRBV11-2	CASSLGQDTDTQYF	TGTGCCAGCAGCTTGGGACAGGACACAGATACGCAGTATTTT
.	TRBJ2-1	TRBD2	TRBV6-1	CASSDWREGYNEQFF	TGTGCCAGCAGTGACTGGCGGGAGGGTTACAATGAGCAGTTCTTC
.	TRBJ2-3	TRBD2	TRBV5-1	CATKLAGADTQYF	TGCGCCACCAAACTAGCGGGGGCGGATACGCAGTATTTT
.	TRBJ2-5	.	TRBV18	CASSPRGPFQETQYF	TGTGCCAGCTCACCACGGGGACCCTTCCAAGAGACCCAGTACTTC
.	TRBJ2-7	.	TRBV28	CASSSIYEQYF	TGTGCCAGCAGTTCAATTTACGAGCAGTACTTC
.	TRBJ1-5	.	TRBV19	CASRAGGNQPQHF	TGTGCCAGTAGGGCGGGGGGGAATCAGCCCCAGCATTTT
.	TRBJ1-5	TRBD1	TRBV28	CASRRQGASNQPQHF	TGTGCCAGCAGAAGACAGGGGGCCAGCAATCAGCCCCAGCATTTT
.	TRBJ1-3	.	TRBV9	CASSHPGDGNTIYF	TGTGCCAGCAGCCATCCAGGGGACGGAAACACCATATATTTT
once	TRBJ2-3	.	TRBV7-3	CASSLGVGTDTQYF	TGTGCCAGCAGCTTAGGGGTGGGCACAGATACGCAGTATTTT
.	TRBJ2-7	TRBD2	TRBV9	CASSGGASGYEQYF	TGTGCCAGCAGCGGCGGGGCTAGCGGCTACGAGCAGTACTTC
.	TRBJ2-3	.	TRBV6-1	CASVKGGTDTQYF	TGTGCCAGCGTTAAGGGCGGCACAGATACGCAGTATTTT
.	TRBJ2-4	TRBD1	TRBV28	CASSLTGTGGIGWAKNIQYF	TGTGCCAGCAGTTTAACCGGGACAGGGGGCATCGGGTGGGCCAAAAACATTCAGTACTTC
.	TRBJ1-5	TRBD1	TRBV19	CASSGAGGSTQPQHF	TGTGCCAGTAGTGGGGCAGGGGGGTCTACTCAGCCCCAGCATTTT
.	TRBJ2-3	TRBD2	TRBV7-9	CASSWSSGSGTDTQYF	TGTGCCAGCAGCTGGTCTAGCGGGAGTGGTACAGATACGCAGTATTTT
.	TRBJ1-2	.	TRBV7-9	CASSRDSNYGYTF	TGTGCCAGCAGCCGGGACTCAAACTATGGCTACACCTTC
.	TRBJ1-2	.	TRBV6-5	CASSSFQGSGYTF	TGTGCCAGCAGTTCGTTTCAGGGATCCGGCTACACCTTC
.	TRBJ1-2	.	TRBV11-2	CASSLDLGRVWGYTF	TGTGCCAGCAGCTTAGATCTGGGGAGGGTATGGGGCTACACCTTC